This T cell receptor beta chain comes out of a study of beta chain features in type 1 diabetes. Reverse transcribing all isolated RNA meant expressed TCRB transcripts were sequenced. The repertoire was sequenced with immunoSEQ multiplex PCR; TCRdb's copy has only in-frame clones and lacks some. The table lists some 410,000 clones, approximately 14% of them singletons, with about 0.034% in the top ten. The CDR3 totals 16 residues. Germline lookup yields CDR1 SGHNT and CDR2 YYREEE (reference sequence). Germline trimming cut 4 bases from V and 1 base from J; bases unmatched to any gene: 7. This clone was detected only a few times. The antigen is undetermined. The study's findings and limits: Diminished insertions and augmented deletions at VDJ junctions characterized type 1 diabetes patients.

Purities in excess of 95% were seen in all sorted populations. This TCR was sampled from a man aged 25-45 years in good health. The chain has TRBV5-4 and TRBJ2-1, with 8 nucleotides matching TRBD1. The sequenced material came from naive CD4+ T cells from blood. CDR3 protein: CASSPGQGKSYNEQFF. The CDR3 coding sequence is TGTGCCAGCAGCCCCGGACAGGGAAAGTCCTACAATGAGCAGTTCTTC.